This T cell receptor (beta chain) was recovered during a study of T cells expressing NK-cell markers. Overall study context: Beta-chain profiling covered CD3+CD56+NKG2C+, CD3+CD56+NKG2C- and CD3+CD56-NKG2C+ sorted subsets. Overall study findings and caveats: Of the CD8+ T cells in more than five donors, roughly 1.0-7.5% belonged to dominant NKG2C+ clonotypes.

After re-calling the 5' RACE reads, TCRdb lists one entry per CDR3 protein, DNA absent. The sample's table shows about 390,000 distinct CDR3 sequences. With respect to this clonotype: The antigen is not known.

This CDR3 is 14 amino acids long. The sequence came from a woman in her forties or fifties in good health. The V gene is TRBV12-3 or TRBV12-4, the J gene TRBJ2-5; the TCRdb call, TRBD1, lacks DNA for checking. The material sequenced was blood T cells: a sorted CD56 or NKG2C T cell subset, CD4+ or CD8+ T cells, or bulk PBMC T cells (not recorded which). The chain's CDR3 is CASRLGPARETQYF.